This TCR beta chain comes out of a study of neoadjuvant anti-PD-1 for oral cavity cancer. The CDR3 totals 13 residues. Germline lookup yields CDR1 MDHEN and CDR2 SYDVKM. V gave up 4 bases and J gave up 4 bases, with 9 bases separating them. This clone was recorded a few times. TCRdb's copy holds only in-frame clones and misses some; the assay was immunoSEQ multiplex PCR. Of under 14,000 clones in the sample, roughly half are singletons; the top ten hold roughly 29%. V is TRBV28 and J is TRBJ2-3; D unresolved. Specimen: tumor tissue, collected before nivolumab (anti-PD-1) treatment. The origin of this receptor is a person aged 35 to 85 with oral cavity squamous cell carcinoma. CDR3 sequence: CASSYRAADTQYF. The CDR3 nucleotides read TGTGCCAGCAGTTACCGGGCGGCAGATACGCAGTATTTT.